This T cell receptor (beta chain) was identified in a study of Graves' ophthalmopathy and Graves' hyperthyroidism. The study, taken as a whole, reports: Cross-validated, the 13-signature model showed 87.88%/81.08% sensitivity/specificity, and 80%/75% in the test set.

Germline values: CDR1 MNHEY, CDR2 SMNVEV (reference sequence). The V gene lost 4 bases and the J gene lost 3 bases, with 13 bases spanning the gap. The CDR3 is made up of 14 amino acids. About this clonotype itself: Antigen unknown.

The authors amplified TCR beta CDR3 regions, and they did so from RNA transcripts for repertoire sequencing. The workflow started with a first-round RT-PCR run with HTBI primers and then moved on to a second-round multiplex PCR. TCRdb recomputed calls from the multiplex PCR reads with MiXCR, one row per CDR3 protein. This table holds some 160,000 distinct CDR3 sequences, 39% found once. The sequence was collected from a man aged 25-40 years with Graves' ophthalmopathy. The chain carries TRBV27 and TRBJ2-7; the D gene is possibly TRBD1 (6 bases). The sample was peripheral blood. CDR3 in DNA: TGTGCCAGCAGTTCCAGGGGTCAAGTCTACGAGCAGTACTTC. Encoded protein: CASSSRGQVYEQYF.